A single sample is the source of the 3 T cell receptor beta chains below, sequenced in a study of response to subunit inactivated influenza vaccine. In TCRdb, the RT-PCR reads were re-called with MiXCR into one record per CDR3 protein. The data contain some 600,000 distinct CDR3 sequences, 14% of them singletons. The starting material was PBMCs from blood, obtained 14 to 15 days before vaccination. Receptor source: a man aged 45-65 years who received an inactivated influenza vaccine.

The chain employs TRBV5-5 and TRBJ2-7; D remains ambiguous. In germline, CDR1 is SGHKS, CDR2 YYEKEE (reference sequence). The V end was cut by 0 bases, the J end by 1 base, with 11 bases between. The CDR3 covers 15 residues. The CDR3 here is CASSLGVVRSYEQYF. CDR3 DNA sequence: TGTGCCAGCAGCTTGGGGGTGGTAAGGTCCTACGAGCAGTACTTC.

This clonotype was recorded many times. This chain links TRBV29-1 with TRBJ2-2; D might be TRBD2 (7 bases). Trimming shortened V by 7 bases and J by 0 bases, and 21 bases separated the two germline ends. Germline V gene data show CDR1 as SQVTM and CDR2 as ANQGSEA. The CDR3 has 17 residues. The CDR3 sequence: CSAKPWGGGTNTGELFF. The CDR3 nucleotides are TGCAGCGCCAAACCCTGGGGCGGGGGCACGAACACCGGGGAGCTGTTTTTT.

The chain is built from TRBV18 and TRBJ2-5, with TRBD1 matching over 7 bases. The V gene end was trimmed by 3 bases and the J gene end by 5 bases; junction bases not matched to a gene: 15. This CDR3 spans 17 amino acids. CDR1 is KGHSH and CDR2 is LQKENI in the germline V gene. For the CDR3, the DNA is TGTGCCAGCTCACCCACCGAAGCTCGGACAGGCCGGGAGACCCAGTACTTC. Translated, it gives CASSPTEARTGRETQYF.